This entry lists 23 T cell receptor beta chains sequenced from one sample in a study of tumor-infiltrating lymphocytes in primary liver carcinoma. A constant-region primer served to make TCR beta cDNA from roughly 500 ng total RNA. Nested multiplex PCR, run for three rounds with slightly modified ARM-PCR, yielded TCR beta libraries. It was with TRBV1-TRBV30 forward primers and a C-beta reverse primer that the first two PCR rounds were run, at approximately 10 cycles each. TCRdb processed the multiplex PCR reads anew with MiXCR; each CDR3 protein has one entry. Found here are a few hundred thousand distinct CDR3 sequences, 50% to 60% of them singletons; the top ten hold about 18%. They got blood RNA out of unsorted whole blood and also pulled out germline DNA. Sequencing was carried out using peripheral blood. All receptors derive from a woman aged 25 to 39 with primary liver carcinoma and hepatitis B virus infection.

The table lists this clonotype with a few counts. This rearrangement joins TRBV6-2 or TRBV6-3 to TRBJ2-1; the D gene is possibly TRBD2 (6 bases). In germline, CDR1 is MNHEY, CDR2 SVGEGT. V lost 5 bases and J 8 bases, leaving 16 bases between the germline ends. The CDR3 spans 14 residues. CDR3 nucleotides: TGTGCCAGCAGTCCGGGAGCGTACCCCGATGAGCAGTTCTTC. This encodes CASSPGAYPDEQFF.

This clonotype was counted between two and nine times. This rearrangement joins TRBV7-9 to TRBJ2-7, with D perhaps being TRBD1 or TRBD2 (5 bases each). Trimming shortened V by 8 bases and J by 2 bases, and 10 bases separated the two germline ends. Germline V gene data show CDR1 as SEHNR and CDR2 as FQNEAQ (reference sequence). The CDR3 length is 12 residues. Here the CDR3 DNA reads TGTGCCAGCGGGGCGGGCACCTACGAGCAGTACTTC. This translates into CASGAGTYEQYF.

This chain uses TRBV6-5 with TRBJ1-1; 7 nucleotides match TRBD1. After removal of 10 bases from V and 0 bases from J, the junction contained 11 bases not matched to a gene. The CDR3 is 15 residues long. Per the germline V gene, CDR1 is MNHEY and CDR2 is SVGAGI. DNA for the CDR3: TGTGCCAACAGACGGGACAGCCTTATGAACACTGAAGCTTTCTTT. This gives the protein CANRRDSLMNTEAFF.

On this clonotype itself: This CDR3 is missing its conserved last phenylalanine or tryptophan, likely due to a read error. This sequence joins TRBV6-6 and TRBJ1-1, with a tentative D call TRBD1 (5 bases). V was clipped by 7 bases and J by 1 base, with 16 bases between them. The CDR3 contains 15 residues. Germline V CDR1 and CDR2: MNHNY, SVGAGI (reference sequence). CDR3 nucleotides: TGTGCCAGCACCCGGGCCGGGGGAGGGAACACTGAAGCTTTCATT. Translated: CASTRAGGGNTEAFI.

In DNA form, the CDR3 reads TGTGCCAGCAGTCGGGGCCTCTCCGATGAGCCCCAGCATTTT. The encoded protein is CASSRGLSDEPQHF. The chain couples TRBV6-6 to TRBJ1-5, with D possibly matching TRBD1 (5 bases). The CDR3 loop spans 14 amino acids. V lost 5 bases, J lost 8 bases, and 16 bases lay in between. CDR1 MNHNY and CDR2 SVGAGI come from the germline V gene (reference sequence).

This clonotype was counted at least ten times. The chain is built from TRBV12-3 or TRBV12-4 and TRBJ2-7; 8 bases agree with TRBD1. Unmatched junction bases numbered 4, after V lost 3 bases and J lost 9 bases. The CDR3 runs to 12 residues. CDR3 DNA sequence: TGTGCCAGCAGTTTTCCAGGGGGCATGCAGTACTTC. Residues: CASSFPGGMQYF.

V and J are TRBV30 and TRBJ2-7; D remains unclear. Germline assignment: CDR1 GTSNPN and CDR2 SVGIG (reference sequence). V lost 1 base, J lost 4 bases, and 11 bases lay in between. This CDR3 is built from 13 residues. The CDR3 DNA reads TGTGCCTGGAGTGCCCGGGTAGGTTACGAGCAGTACTTC. This encodes CAWSARVGYEQYF.

Worth noting for this clonotype: Relative to the germline gene, one junction end is altered; a read error may explain this. CDR3 sequence reads: CVWLPLDQTRPANVLTF. The CDR3 nucleotides read TGTGTCTGGCTCCCCTTAGATCAGACGCGTCCGGCCAACGTCCTGACTTTC. The chain employs TRBV30 and TRBJ2-6; D not resolved. This CDR3 has 17 amino acids. CDR1 is GTSNPN, CDR2 SVGIG, per germline (reference sequence).

About this clonotype itself: A read error may produce the germline difference seen at one junction end. The genes are TRBV6-5 and TRBJ2-3; D ambiguous. The CDR3 runs 12 residues. Germline V gene lookup returns CDR1 MNHEY and CDR2 SVGAGI. CDR3 DNA: TGTACCAGCAGTGAGTCGGCGGATACGCAGTATTTT. Protein: CTSSESADTQYF.

Turning to this clonotype: The junction and the germline gene differ at one end; a read error may be behind it. This chain links TRBV6-6 with TRBJ2-3, with TRBD2 identical over 11 bases. Germline CDR1 MNHNY, CDR2 SVGAGI (reference sequence). This CDR3 comprises 20 residues. The CDR3 spells CASSFPLSGRAITSIDTQYF. CDR3 DNA: TGTGCCAGCAGTTTTCCCCTTAGCGGGAGGGCGATTACTAGCATAGATACGCAGTATTTT.

Concerning this clonotype itself: The CDR3 carries no conserved terminal phenylalanine or tryptophan, so it likely arises from a read error. The V gene is TRBV29-1, the J gene TRBJ2-5, with TRBD2 as a possible D gene (6 bases). This CDR3 is built from 14 residues. V lost 7 bases and J lost 2, with 17 bases in between. CDR1 and CDR2 (germline): SQVTM, ANQGSEA. The CDR3 nucleotides read TGCAGCGGGACGGGGACTGGCGGGCAAGAGACCCAGTACTCC. Protein sequence: CSGTGTGGQETQYS.

Points on this clonotype: With a much larger clone just one base away, this may be a read error. The rearrangement links TRBV12-3 or TRBV12-4 to TRBJ1-1, with unresolved D. The CDR3 length is 14 residues. This CDR3 is CANSFFRGNTEAFF. For the CDR3, the DNA is TGTGCCAACAGTTTCTTTAGAGGGAACACTGAAGCTTTCTTT.

This clonotype was seen ten or more times. This CDR3 reads CASSFLGEGFPTEQYF. The CDR3 DNA sequence: TGTGCCAGCAGCTTTTTGGGAGAGGGATTTCCGACCGAGCAGTACTTC. The J gene is TRBJ2-7, the V gene TRBV11-2; tentatively, D is TRBD2 (5 bases). The CDR3 covers 16 residues. V was trimmed by 3 bases and J by 6 bases, leaving 21 bases between them. Germline CDR1 reads SGHAT; CDR2 reads FQNNGV.

The V and J genes are TRBV28 and TRBJ2-3; 9 nucleotides line up with TRBD1. The CDR3 is made up of 14 amino acids. The V segment lost 7 bases and the J segment 4 bases; nucleotides outside the gene matches: 6. In germline, CDR1 is MDHEN, CDR2 SYDVKM. The DNA for the CDR3 is TGTGCCAGCACACTGGGACAGGGTCCAGATACGCAGTATTTT. The encoded protein is CASTLGQGPDTQYF.

On this clonotype itself: Possible read error: a much larger clone is one base away. The chain combines TRBV5-6 with TRBJ1-1; 9 bases align to TRBD1. Germline loops: CDR1 SGHDT, CDR2 YYEEEE. The CDR3 contains 14 residues. For the CDR3, the DNA is TGTGCCAGCAGGGGGACAGGGTTGAACAATGAAGCTTTCTTT. Protein product: CASRGTGLNNEAFF.

In its sample, this clonotype was seen a few times. This chain joins TRBV5-1 and TRBJ2-7; maybe TRBD2 (6 bases). Trimming stripped 0 bases from V and 4 bases from J, with 11 bases between. Germline CDR1 is SGHRS and CDR2 is YFSETQ. The CDR3 covers 14 residues. The CDR3 protein is CASSLDRRGYEQYF. The CDR3 bases are TGCGCCAGCAGCTTGGACAGGAGGGGATACGAGCAGTACTTC.

This clonotype was seen a few times. V gene TRBV12-3 or TRBV12-4 combines with J gene TRBJ2-5; TRBD1 matches 7 bases. CDR3 length equals 15 residues. Trimming took 7 bases from V and 2 from J; bases not matched to a gene: 10. The CDR3 sequence: CASTQGVALQETQYF. DNA for the CDR3: TGTGCCAGCACCCAGGGGGTGGCGCTACAAGAGACCCAGTACTTC.

This clonotype has a handful of counts. The J gene is TRBJ2-1, the V gene TRBV28; D unclear. This CDR3 region has 15 residues. Trimming shortened V by 5 bases and J by 0 bases, and 11 bases separated the two germline ends. The germline V gene encodes CDR1 MDHEN and CDR2 SYDVKM. The CDR3 bases are TGTGCCAGCAGTCTACCCTTAAGCTCCTACAATGAGCAGTTCTTC. This encodes CASSLPLSSYNEQFF.

This clonotype was detected many times. The chain is built from TRBV11-2 and TRBJ2-3; D might be TRBD1 (6 bases). The CDR3 is made up of 17 amino acids. The V gene's germline CDR1 is SGHAT and CDR2 FQNNGV. Trimming took off 5 bases at V and 2 bases at J, with 20 bases between the two ends. CDR3 in amino acids: CASSTRRKNRVTDTQYF. In nucleotides, the CDR3 is TGTGCCAGCAGCACACGCCGGAAGAACAGGGTCACAGATACGCAGTATTTT.

A note on this clonotype: In this CDR3 the conserved last residue, phenylalanine or tryptophan, is missing, so a read error is likely. This chain connects TRBV29-1 to TRBJ2-2, with D perhaps TRBD1 (6 bases). Germline CDR1 reads SQVTM; CDR2 reads ANQGSEA. There are 14 residues in the CDR3. The V end was cut by 5 bases, the J end by 6 bases, with 16 bases between. This CDR3 is CSVQTGFGSGELFL. The CDR3 DNA reads TGCAGCGTTCAGACAGGTTTTGGCTCCGGGGAGCTGTTTCTT.

In its sample, this clonotype was seen a few times. The chain combines TRBV6-5 with TRBJ2-2; 7 bases agree with TRBD2. This CDR3 is built from 18 residues. The V gene end was trimmed by 7 bases and the J gene end by 5 bases; junction bases not matched to a gene: 19. The germline gives CDR1 MNHEY, CDR2 SVGAGI. In DNA, the CDR3 is TGTGCCAGCACCTGGCGGGGGACGTCGGGAGTCGGTACCGGGGAGCTGTTTTTT. Its translation: CASTWRGTSGVGTGELFF.

V gene TRBV4-3 combines with J gene TRBJ1-3; TRBD1 matches at 10 bases. Per the germline V gene, CDR1 is LGHNA and CDR2 is YSLEER. This CDR3 is built from 17 residues. J gave up 5 bases and V 3 bases, and 10 bases lay outside the gene matches. CDR3 sequence: CASSHDYRGQGRNTIYF. In nucleotides, the CDR3 is TGCGCCAGCAGCCACGACTATAGGGGACAGGGGAGAAACACCATATATTTT.

CDR3 sequence reads: CASSPRDTIAKNIQYF. The CDR3 DNA sequence: TGCGCCAGCAGCCCCCGGGACACGATAGCCAAAAACATTCAGTACTTC. This sequence joins TRBV5-1 and TRBJ2-4; D is possibly TRBD1 (6 bases). Germline-derived CDR1 and CDR2 are SGHRS and YFSETQ. The CDR3 consists of 16 residues. V lost 4 bases and J 0 bases, leaving 14 bases between the germline ends.